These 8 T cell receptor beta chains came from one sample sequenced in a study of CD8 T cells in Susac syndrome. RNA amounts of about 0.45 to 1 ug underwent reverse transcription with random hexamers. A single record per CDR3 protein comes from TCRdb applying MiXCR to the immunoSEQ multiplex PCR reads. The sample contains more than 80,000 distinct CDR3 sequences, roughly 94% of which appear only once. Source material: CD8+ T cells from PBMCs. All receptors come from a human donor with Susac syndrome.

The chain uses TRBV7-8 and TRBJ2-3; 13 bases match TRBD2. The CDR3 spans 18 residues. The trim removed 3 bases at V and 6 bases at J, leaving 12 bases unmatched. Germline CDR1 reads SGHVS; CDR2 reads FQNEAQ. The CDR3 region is CASSFPSGLAGREDTQYF. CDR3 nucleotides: TGTGCCAGCAGCTTTCCCTCGGGACTAGCGGGGAGGGAGGATACGCAGTATTTT. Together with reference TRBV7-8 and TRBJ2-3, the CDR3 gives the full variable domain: GAGVSQSPRYKVAKRGQDVALRCDPISGHVSLFWYQQALGQGPEFLTYFQNEAQLDKSGLPSDRFFAERPEGSVSTLKIQRTQQEDSAVYLCASSFPSGLAGREDTQYFGPGTRLTVL.

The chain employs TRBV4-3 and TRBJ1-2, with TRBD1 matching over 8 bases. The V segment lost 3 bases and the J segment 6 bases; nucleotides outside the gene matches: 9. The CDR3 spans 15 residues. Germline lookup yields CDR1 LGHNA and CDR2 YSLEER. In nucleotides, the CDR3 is TGCGCCAGCAGCCAGGATACAGGGGGTGAGCATGGCTACACCTTC. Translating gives CASSQDTGGEHGYTF.

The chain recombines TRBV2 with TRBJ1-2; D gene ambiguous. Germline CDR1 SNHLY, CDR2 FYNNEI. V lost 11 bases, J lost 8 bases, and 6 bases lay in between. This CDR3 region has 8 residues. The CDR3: CAGEGYTF. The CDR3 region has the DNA TGTGCCGGCGAAGGCTACACCTTC.

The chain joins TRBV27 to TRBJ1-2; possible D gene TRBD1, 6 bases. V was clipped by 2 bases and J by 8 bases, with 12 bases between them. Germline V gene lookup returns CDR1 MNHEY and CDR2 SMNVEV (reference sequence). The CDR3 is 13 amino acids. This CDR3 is CASSLPTGLGYTF. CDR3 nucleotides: TGTGCCAGCAGTTTACCTACAGGGCTAGGCTACACCTTC.

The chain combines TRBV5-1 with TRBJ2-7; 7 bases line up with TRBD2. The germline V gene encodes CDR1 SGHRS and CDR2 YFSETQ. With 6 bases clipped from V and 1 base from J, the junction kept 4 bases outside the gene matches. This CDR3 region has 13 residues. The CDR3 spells CASTSGGSYEQYF. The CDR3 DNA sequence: TGCGCCAGCACCTCCGGGGGGTCCTACGAGCAGTACTTC.

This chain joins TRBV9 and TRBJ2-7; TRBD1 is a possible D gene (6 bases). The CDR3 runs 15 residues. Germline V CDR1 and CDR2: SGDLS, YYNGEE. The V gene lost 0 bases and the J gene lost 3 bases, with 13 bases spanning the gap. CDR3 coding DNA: TGTGCCAGCAGCGTAGGGACAGATACTTTCTACGAGCAGTACTTC. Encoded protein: CASSVGTDTFYEQYF. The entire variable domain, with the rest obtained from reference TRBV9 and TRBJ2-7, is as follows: DSGVTQTPKHLITATGQRVTLRCSPRSGDLSVYWYQQSLDQGLQFLIQYYNGEERAKGNILERFSAQQFPDLHSELNLSSLELGDSALYFCASSVGTDTFYEQYFGPGTRLTVT.

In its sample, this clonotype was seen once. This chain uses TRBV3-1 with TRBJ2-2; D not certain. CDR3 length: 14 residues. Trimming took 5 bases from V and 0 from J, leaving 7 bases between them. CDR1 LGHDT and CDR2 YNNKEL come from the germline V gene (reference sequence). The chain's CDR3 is CASSSAANTGELFF. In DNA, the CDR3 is TGTGCCAGCAGCTCCGCTGCGAACACCGGGGAGCTGTTTTTT.

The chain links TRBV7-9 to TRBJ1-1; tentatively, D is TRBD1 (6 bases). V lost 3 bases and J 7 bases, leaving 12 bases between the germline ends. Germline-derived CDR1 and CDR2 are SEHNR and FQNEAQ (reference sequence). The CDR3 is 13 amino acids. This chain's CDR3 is CASSFQGLLEAFF. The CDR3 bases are TGTGCCAGCAGCTTCCAGGGGCTCCTTGAAGCTTTCTTT.